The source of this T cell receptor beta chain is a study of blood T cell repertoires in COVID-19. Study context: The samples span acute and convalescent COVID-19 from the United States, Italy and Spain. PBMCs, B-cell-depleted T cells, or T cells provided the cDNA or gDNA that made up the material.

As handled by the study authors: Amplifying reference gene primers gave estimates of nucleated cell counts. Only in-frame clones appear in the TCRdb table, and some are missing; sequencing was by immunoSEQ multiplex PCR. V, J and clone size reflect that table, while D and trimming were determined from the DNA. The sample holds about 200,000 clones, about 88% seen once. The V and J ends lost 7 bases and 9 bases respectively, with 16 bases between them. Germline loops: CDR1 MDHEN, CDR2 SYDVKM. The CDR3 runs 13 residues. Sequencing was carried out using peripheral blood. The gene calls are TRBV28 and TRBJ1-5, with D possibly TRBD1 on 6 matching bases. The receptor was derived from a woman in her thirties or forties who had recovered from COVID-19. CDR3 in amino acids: CASKAGVNVPQHF. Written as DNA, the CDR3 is TGTGCCAGCAAGGCAGGGGTTAATGTGCCCCAGCATTTT.